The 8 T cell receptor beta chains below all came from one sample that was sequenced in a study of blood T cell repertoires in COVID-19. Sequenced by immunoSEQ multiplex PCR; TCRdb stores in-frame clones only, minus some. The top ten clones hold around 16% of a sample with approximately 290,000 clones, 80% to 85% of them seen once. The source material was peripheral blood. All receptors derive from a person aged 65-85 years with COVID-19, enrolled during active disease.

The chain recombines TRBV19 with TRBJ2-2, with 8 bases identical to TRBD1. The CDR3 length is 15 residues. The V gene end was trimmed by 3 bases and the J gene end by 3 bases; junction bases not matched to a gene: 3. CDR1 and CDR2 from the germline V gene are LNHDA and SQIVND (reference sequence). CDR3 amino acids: CASSMLGQDTGELFF. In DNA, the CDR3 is TGTGCCAGTAGTATGTTGGGACAGGACACCGGGGAGCTGTTTTTT.

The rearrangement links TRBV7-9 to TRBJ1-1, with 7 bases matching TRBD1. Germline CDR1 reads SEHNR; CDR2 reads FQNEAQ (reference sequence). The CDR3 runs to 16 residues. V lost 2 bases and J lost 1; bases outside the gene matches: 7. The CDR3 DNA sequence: TGTGCCAGCAGCTTAAGGAGGGGGCGGCGGAACACTGAAGCTTTCTTT. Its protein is CASSLRRGRRNTEAFF.

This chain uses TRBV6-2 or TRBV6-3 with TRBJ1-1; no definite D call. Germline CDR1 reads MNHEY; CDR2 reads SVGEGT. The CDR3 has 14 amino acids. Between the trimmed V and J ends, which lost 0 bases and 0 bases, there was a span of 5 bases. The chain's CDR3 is CASSYSAMNTEAFF. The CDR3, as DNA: TGTGCCAGCAGTTACTCCGCGATGAACACTGAAGCTTTCTTT.

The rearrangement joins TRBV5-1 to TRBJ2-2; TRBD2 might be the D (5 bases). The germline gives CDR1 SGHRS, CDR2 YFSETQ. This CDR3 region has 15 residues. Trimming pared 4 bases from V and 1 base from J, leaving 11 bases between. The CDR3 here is CASSPSGENTGELFF. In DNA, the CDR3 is TGCGCCAGCAGCCCCTCCGGGGAGAACACCGGGGAGCTGTTTTTT.

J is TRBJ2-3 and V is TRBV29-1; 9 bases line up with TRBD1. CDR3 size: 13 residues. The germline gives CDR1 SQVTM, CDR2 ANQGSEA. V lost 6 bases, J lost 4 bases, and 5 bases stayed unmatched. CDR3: CSVPRQGADTQYF. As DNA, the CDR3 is TGCAGCGTCCCTCGACAGGGGGCAGATACGCAGTATTTT.

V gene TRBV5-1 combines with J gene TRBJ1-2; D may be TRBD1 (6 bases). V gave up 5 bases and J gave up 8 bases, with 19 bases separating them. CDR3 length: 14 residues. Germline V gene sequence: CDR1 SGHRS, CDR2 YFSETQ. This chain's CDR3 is CASRSTTGSGGYTF. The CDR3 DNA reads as TGCGCCAGCAGATCTACTACAGGGTCGGGGGGCTACACCTTC.

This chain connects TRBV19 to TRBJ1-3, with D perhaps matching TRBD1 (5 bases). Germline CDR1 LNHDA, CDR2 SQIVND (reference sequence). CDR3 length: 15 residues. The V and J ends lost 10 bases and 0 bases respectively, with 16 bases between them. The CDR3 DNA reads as TGTGCCACTAGACAGAATGATGACTCTGGAAACACCATATATTTT. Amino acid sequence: CATRQNDDSGNTIYF.

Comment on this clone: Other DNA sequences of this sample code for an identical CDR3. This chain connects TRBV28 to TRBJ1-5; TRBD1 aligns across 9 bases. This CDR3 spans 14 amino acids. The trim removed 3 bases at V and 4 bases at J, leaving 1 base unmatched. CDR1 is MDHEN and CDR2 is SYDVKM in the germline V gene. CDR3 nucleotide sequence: TGTGCCAGCAGTTTGGGACAGGGTAATCAGCCCCAGCATTTT. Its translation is CASSLGQGNQPQHF.